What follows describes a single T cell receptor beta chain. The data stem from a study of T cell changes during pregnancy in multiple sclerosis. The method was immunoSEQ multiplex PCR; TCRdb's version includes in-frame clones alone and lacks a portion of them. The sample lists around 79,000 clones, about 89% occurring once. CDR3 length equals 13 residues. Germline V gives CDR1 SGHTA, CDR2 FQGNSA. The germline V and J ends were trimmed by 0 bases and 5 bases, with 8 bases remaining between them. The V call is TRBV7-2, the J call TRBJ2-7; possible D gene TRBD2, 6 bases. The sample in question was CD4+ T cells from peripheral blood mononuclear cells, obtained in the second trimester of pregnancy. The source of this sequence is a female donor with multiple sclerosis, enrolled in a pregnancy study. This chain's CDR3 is CASSLAGGDEQYF. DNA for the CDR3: TGTGCCAGCAGCTTAGCGGGAGGAGACGAGCAGTACTTC.